The rows below give T cell receptor beta chains drawn from one sample of a study of T-cell reconstitution after alpha-beta-depleted transplantation in children. Using its own MiXCR run on the PCR reads, TCRdb lists one record per CDR3 protein. The top ten clones hold 1.1% of a sample with 640,000 or so distinct CDR3 sequences, roughly 15% of them seen once. The specimen was PBMCs from the stem cell graft donor, collected from the stem cell graft. These receptors came from a human donor who donated a stem cell graft to a child with acute myeloid leukemia. Each CDR3 is given with its conserved first and last residue. D genes are given only for firm matches. The size of a clone is reported for some rows only, either as once, few or many, or as a class for expanded clones.

J gene: TRBJ1-6
V gene: TRBV7-2
clone size: many
D gene: NA
CDR3 protein: CASSPQTGGGSPLHF
CDR3 DNA: TGTGCCAGCAGCCCACAGACAGGCGGTGGTTCACCCCTCCACTTT

J gene: TRBJ2-1
V gene: TRBV29-1
clone size: many
D gene: TRBD1
CDR3 protein: CSVGQGWDDNEQFF
CDR3 DNA: TGCAGCGTTGGACAGGGATGGGATGACAATGAGCAGTTCTTC

J gene: TRBJ2-5
V gene: TRBV7-2
clone size: NA
D gene: TRBD2
CDR3 protein: CASSPGGAVETQYF
CDR3 DNA: TGTGCCAGCAGCCCCGGGGGGGCGGTAGAGACCCAGTACTTC

J gene: TRBJ2-5
V gene: TRBV24-1
clone size: many
D gene: NA
CDR3 protein: CATSDLGKETQYF
CDR3 DNA: TGTGCCACCAGTGATCTGGGGAAAGAGACCCAGTACTTC

J gene: TRBJ2-3
V gene: TRBV30
clone size: NA
D gene: NA
CDR3 protein: CAWSVQRQPTDTQYF
CDR3 DNA: TGTGCCTGGAGTGTACAGAGACAGCCCACAGATACGCAGTATTTT

J gene: TRBJ1-6
V gene: TRBV6-4
clone size: few
D gene: NA
CDR3 protein: CASSDSKRSPLHF
CDR3 DNA: TGTGCCAGCAGTGACTCGAAAAGATCACCCCTCCACTTT

J gene: TRBJ2-5
V gene: TRBV20-1
clone size: NA
D gene: TRBD1
CDR3 protein: CSARTPDRGQTQYF
CDR3 DNA: TGCAGTGCTAGAACTCCGGACAGGGGACAGACCCAGTACTTC

J gene: TRBJ1-2
V gene: TRBV6-5
clone size: many
D gene: NA
CDR3 protein: CASSYSDGYYGYTF
CDR3 DNA: TGTGCCAGCAGTTACTCTGACGGATACTATGGCTACACCTTC

J gene: TRBJ2-1
V gene: TRBV11-2
clone size: NA
D gene: NA
CDR3 protein: CASASTRSNEQFF
CDR3 DNA: TGTGCCAGCGCTTCGACGAGGAGCAATGAGCAGTTCTTC

J gene: TRBJ2-5
V gene: TRBV15
clone size: many
D gene: NA
CDR3 protein: CATSRGPETQYF
CDR3 DNA: TGTGCCACCAGCAGAGGACCAGAGACCCAGTACTTC

J gene: TRBJ1-1
V gene: TRBV12-3/TRBV12-4
clone size: few
D gene: TRBD1
CDR3 protein: CASSLNRGLHTEAFF
CDR3 DNA: TGTGCCAGCAGCTTGAACAGGGGCTTGCACACTGAAGCTTTCTTT

J gene: TRBJ2-3
V gene: TRBV20-1
clone size: many
D gene: TRBD2
CDR3 protein: CSAPRGADTQYF
CDR3 DNA: TGCAGTGCTCCACGGGGGGCAGATACGCAGTATTTT

J gene: TRBJ2-7
V gene: TRBV20-1
clone size: many
D gene: NA
CDR3 protein: CSARLAGLDEQYF
CDR3 DNA: TGCAGTGCTAGATTGGCGGGGCTGGACGAGCAGTACTTC

J gene: TRBJ1-5
V gene: TRBV5-6
clone size: few
D gene: NA
CDR3 protein: CASSPGRGGSNQPQHF
CDR3 DNA: TGTGCCAGCAGCCCCGGGAGGGGCGGGAGCAATCAGCCCCAGCATTTT

J gene: TRBJ2-7
V gene: TRBV12-3/TRBV12-4
clone size: NA
D gene: NA
CDR3 protein: CASGYSNRRASYEQYF
CDR3 DNA: TGTGCCAGCGGATATTCCAATAGGAGGGCCTCCTACGAGCAGTACTTC

J gene: TRBJ2-7
V gene: TRBV20-1
clone size: few
D gene: NA
CDR3 protein: CSAAPGQTVYEQYF
CDR3 DNA: TGCAGTGCCGCACCGGGACAAACTGTATACGAGCAGTACTTC

J gene: TRBJ2-1
V gene: TRBV6-1
clone size: few
D gene: NA
CDR3 protein: CASCGGYNEQFF
CDR3 DNA: TGTGCCAGCTGTGGAGGCTACAATGAGCAGTTCTTC

J gene: TRBJ2-1
V gene: TRBV5-1
clone size: many
D gene: TRBD2
CDR3 protein: CASSPPTSIHEQFF
CDR3 DNA: TGCGCCAGCAGCCCCCCGACTAGCATCCATGAGCAGTTCTTC

J gene: TRBJ2-6
V gene: TRBV5-6
clone size: many
D gene: TRBD1
CDR3 protein: CASSLDRGSISGANVLTF
CDR3 DNA: TGTGCCAGCAGCCTGGACAGGGGGTCGATCTCTGGGGCCAACGTCCTGACTTTC

J gene: TRBJ1-5
V gene: TRBV12-3/TRBV12-4
clone size: NA
D gene: NA
CDR3 protein: CASSLGDPRNLGTQHF
CDR3 DNA: TGTGCCAGCAGTCTTGGCGACCCGCGAAATTTAGGGACCCAGCATTTT

J gene: TRBJ2-7
V gene: TRBV7-2
clone size: few
D gene: TRBD2
CDR3 protein: CATRGSGAFSYEQYF
CDR3 DNA: TGTGCCACCCGGGGTAGCGGGGCCTTTTCCTACGAGCAGTACTTC

J gene: TRBJ2-3
V gene: TRBV29-1
clone size: many
D gene: TRBD2
CDR3 protein: CSVEGAGAPDTQYF
CDR3 DNA: TGCAGCGTTGAAGGAGCGGGGGCCCCAGATACGCAGTATTTT

J gene: TRBJ1-1
V gene: TRBV5-5
clone size: many
D gene: NA
CDR3 protein: CASRNDRLNTEAFF
CDR3 DNA: TGTGCCAGCAGAAATGACAGGCTGAACACTGAAGCTTTCTTT

J gene: TRBJ2-5
V gene: TRBV20-1
clone size: many
D gene: NA
CDR3 protein: CSARSHSGALQETQYF
CDR3 DNA: TGCAGTGCTAGATCACATTCCGGGGCCCTCCAAGAGACCCAGTACTTC

J gene: TRBJ2-7
V gene: TRBV7-9
clone size: NA
D gene: NA
CDR3 protein: CASSLRGGTSYEQYF
CDR3 DNA: TGTGCCAGCAGCTTACGGGGTGGCACCTCCTACGAGCAGTACTTC

J gene: TRBJ1-1
V gene: TRBV6-5
clone size: many
D gene: TRBD1
CDR3 protein: CASSYSGTGGGVNTEAFF
CDR3 DNA: TGTGCCAGCAGTTACTCGGGAACAGGGGGAGGGGTGAACACTGAAGCTTTCTTT

J gene: TRBJ1-2
V gene: TRBV20-1
clone size: many
D gene: NA
CDR3 protein: CSASRQGIGYGYTF
CDR3 DNA: TGCAGTGCTAGTAGGCAGGGAATCGGTTATGGCTACACCTTC

J gene: TRBJ2-7
V gene: TRBV12-3/TRBV12-4
clone size: few
D gene: NA
CDR3 protein: CASSLNFGEQYF
CDR3 DNA: TGTGCCAGCAGTTTAAATTTTGGGGAGCAGTACTTC

J gene: TRBJ2-1
V gene: TRBV29-1
clone size: many
D gene: NA
CDR3 protein: CSANRLLYNEQFF
CDR3 DNA: TGCAGCGCCAACAGGCTTCTATACAATGAGCAGTTCTTC

J gene: TRBJ1-6
V gene: TRBV6-5
clone size: NA
D gene: NA
CDR3 protein: CASSYGAQGPRLGSPLHF
CDR3 DNA: TGTGCCAGCAGTTACGGTGCGCAGGGGCCCCGGTTGGGTTCACCCCTCCACTTT

J gene: TRBJ2-1
V gene: TRBV29-1
clone size: NA
D gene: NA
CDR3 protein: CSVATGQASSYNEQFF
CDR3 DNA: TGCAGCGTAGCCACCGGACAAGCTTCCTCCTACAATGAGCAGTTCTTC

J gene: TRBJ1-6
V gene: TRBV11-2
clone size: NA
D gene: NA
CDR3 protein: CASSLTGFDSPLHF
CDR3 DNA: TGTGCCAGCAGCTTAACAGGGTTCGATTCACCCCTCCACTTT

J gene: TRBJ1-1
V gene: TRBV29-1
clone size: NA
D gene: TRBD1
CDR3 protein: CSVNRGWTEAFF
CDR3 DNA: TGCAGCGTTAACAGGGGTTGGACTGAAGCTTTCTTT

J gene: TRBJ2-7
V gene: TRBV7-9
clone size: NA
D gene: NA
CDR3 protein: CASSRIYEQYF
CDR3 DNA: TGTGCCAGCAGCCGCATCTACGAGCAGTACTTC

J gene: TRBJ1-5
V gene: TRBV12-3/TRBV12-4
clone size: few
D gene: NA
CDR3 protein: CASSRGGLSNQPQHF
CDR3 DNA: TGTGCCAGCAGTAGGGGGGGCCTTAGCAATCAGCCCCAGCATTTT

J gene: TRBJ2-7
V gene: TRBV11-2
clone size: NA
D gene: NA
CDR3 protein: CASSAQGGGNYEQYF
CDR3 DNA: TGTGCCAGCAGCGCACAGGGGGGGGGCAACTACGAGCAGTACTTC